The 27 T cell receptor beta chains reported below all come from one sample, sequenced in a study of response to subunit inactivated influenza vaccine. TCRdb called the RT-PCR reads again in MiXCR, with one record for every CDR3 protein. Of around 530,000 distinct CDR3 sequences in the sample, more than 15% are singletons; the top ten hold less than 4%. Sequences were derived from CD4+ T cells sorted from PBMCs, sampled about 24 months after vaccination. The receptors shown here come from a man aged 50-75 years who received an inactivated influenza vaccine.

This clonotype appeared many times. This chain connects TRBV4-2 to TRBJ2-1, with 11 nucleotides matching TRBD2. This CDR3 comprises 16 residues. Trimming at V came to 0 bases and at J to 15 bases, leaving 13 bases not matched to a gene. From germline, CDR1 is LGHNA and CDR2 YNFKEQ. The CDR3 region is CASSQDLGLAGGMLFF. CDR3 nucleotides: TGTGCCAGCAGCCAAGACCTGGGGCTAGCGGGAGGAATGTTGTTCTTC.

This clonotype turned up a few times. The chain recombines TRBV12-3 or TRBV12-4 with TRBJ1-4; D not certain. V lost 3 bases, J lost 5 bases, and 13 bases lay in between. The CDR3 is 15 amino acids. Here the CDR3 DNA reads TGTGCCAGCAGTTTTCATGGCGCGGAGAATGAAAAACTGTTTTTT. Protein: CASSFHGAENEKLFF.

This chain links TRBV4-2 with TRBJ2-3; D is unclear. The CDR3 is 16 amino acids. CDR1 is LGHNA and CDR2 is YNFKEQ in the germline V gene. The ends were cut back, 1 base at V and 8 bases at J, with 19 bases in the middle. The CDR3 region is CASSQATTHAVGTQYF. As DNA, the CDR3 is TGTGCCAGCAGCCAAGCGACGACTCACGCCGTTGGTACGCAGTATTTT.

In its sample, this clonotype was seen a few times. The gene calls are TRBV12-5 and TRBJ2-6; the D is unclear. CDR3 length: 17 residues. The germline gives CDR1 LGHNT, CDR2 FRNRAP. Trimming removed 4 bases from V and 0 bases from J, with 13 bases in between. The CDR3 spells CASGSLDTYSGANVLTF. DNA of the CDR3: TGTGCTAGTGGTTCCTTAGACACCTACTCTGGGGCCAACGTCCTGACTTTC.

A few counts support this clonotype. The chain couples TRBV9 to TRBJ2-7; D is possibly TRBD2 (6 bases). Deletions cut 0 bases from V and 1 base from J, with 8 bases between. The CDR3 loop spans 14 amino acids. The germline V gene encodes CDR1 SGDLS and CDR2 YYNGEE. CDR3 nucleotide sequence: TGTGCCAGCAGCGTAGATGGGGGGTCCTACGAGCAGTACTTC. As protein: CASSVDGGSYEQYF.

This clonotype has more than one count but fewer than ten. The V and J genes are TRBV7-2 and TRBJ2-3; 9 bases map to TRBD2. The J segment lost 4 bases and the V segment lost 1 base, leaving 6 bases of the junction unmatched. The CDR3 has 16 residues. Germline lookup yields CDR1 SGHTA and CDR2 FQGNSA. CDR3 region: CASSLVFAGGSDTQYF. The DNA of the CDR3 is TGTGCCAGCAGCTTAGTTTTTGCGGGAGGGTCAGATACGCAGTATTTT.

Ten or more counts support this clonotype. This chain links TRBV27 with TRBJ1-2, with 8 bases identical to TRBD1. Per the germline V gene, CDR1 is MNHEY and CDR2 is SMNVEV (reference sequence). The CDR3 covers 16 residues. V was clipped by 3 bases and J by 6 bases; unmatched bases: 12. Here the CDR3 reads CASSFGRGQGRDGYTF. The DNA for the CDR3 is TGTGCCAGCAGTTTCGGACGAGGACAGGGTAGGGATGGCTACACCTTC.

This clonotype turned up a few times. This chain uses TRBV29-1 with TRBJ2-3, with D perhaps TRBD2 (6 bases). Trimming removed 6 bases from V and 0 bases from J, with 10 bases in between. Germline CDR1 is SQVTM and CDR2 is ANQGSEA. This CDR3 contains 13 residues. CDR3 in DNA: TGCAGCGTGGGGGGACCTAGCACAGATACGCAGTATTTT. It translates to CSVGGPSTDTQYF.

This chain joins TRBV20-1 and TRBJ2-5; TRBD1 agrees at 8 bases. V lost 5 bases and J lost 4; bases outside the gene matches: 6. This CDR3 has 13 residues. Germline values: CDR1 DFQATT, CDR2 SNEGSKA (reference sequence). Written as DNA, the CDR3 is TGCAGTGCTCCGACAGGGGTTGGAGAGACCCAGTACTTC. Amino acid sequence: CSAPTGVGETQYF.

The chain recombines TRBV10-3 with TRBJ2-3; D is possibly TRBD2 (5 bases). The V end was cut by 4 bases, the J end by 4 bases, with 18 bases between. This CDR3 is 16 amino acids long. Germline CDR1 ENHRY, CDR2 SYGVKD. CDR3 region: CAISGRVVAGADTQYF. In DNA form, the CDR3 reads TGTGCCATCAGTGGCCGGGTGGTTGCCGGGGCAGATACGCAGTATTTT.

The rearrangement uses TRBV3-1 and TRBJ1-3; maybe TRBD1 (5 bases). Per germline, CDR1 LGHDT and CDR2 YNNKEL (reference sequence). V gave up 4 bases and J gave up 0 bases, with 28 bases separating them. The CDR3 has 21 amino acids. The CDR3 sequence: CASSPPVLAGNDSRSGNTIYF. The DNA of the CDR3 is TGTGCCAGCAGCCCCCCGGTGCTGGCAGGGAACGACAGTCGCTCTGGAAACACCATATATTTT.

This sequence joins TRBV7-8 and TRBJ1-6; possible D gene TRBD1, 6 bases. The CDR3 runs to 14 residues. Germline lookup yields CDR1 SGHVS and CDR2 FQNEAQ. The V end lost 4 bases, the J end lost 14 bases, and 18 bases lay between the germline ends. The CDR3 coding sequence is TGTGCCAGCAGCTCCTCCCCCGGGACATCGGCCCTCCACTTT. It is translated as CASSSSPGTSALHF.

The CDR3 loop is CASSLDGTGQYEQYF. The CDR3 bases are TGTGCCAGCAGCTTGGATGGGACAGGACAGTACGAGCAGTACTTC. The rearrangement links TRBV5-5 to TRBJ2-7; 8 bases agree with TRBD1. Germline loops: CDR1 SGHKS, CDR2 YYEKEE (reference sequence). The CDR3 contains 15 residues. J was trimmed by 4 bases and V by 0 bases; bases with no gene match: 6.

This chain connects TRBV20-1 to TRBJ2-3; D is possibly TRBD1 or TRBD2 (5 bases each). Germline CDR1 is DFQATT and CDR2 is SNEGSKA (reference sequence). The CDR3 length is 15 residues. V shed 1 base and J shed 4 bases, with 15 bases lying between them. As DNA, the CDR3 is TGCAGTGCTAGAGGCGGCGACAGAGGGCCAGATACGCAGTATTTT. It codes for CSARGGDRGPDTQYF.

The genes are TRBV10-1 and TRBJ1-4, with 11 nucleotides matching TRBD1. The CDR3 runs 15 residues. Germline CDR1 is WNHNN and CDR2 is SYGVQD (reference sequence). The J segment lost 10 bases and the V segment lost 6 bases, leaving 10 bases of the junction unmatched. The CDR3 region is CASSEDRGQSGKLFF. CDR3 nucleotides: TGCGCCAGCAGCGAGGACAGGGGGCAAAGTGGAAAACTGTTTTTT.

CDR3 DNA: TGTGCCAGCACCGATTCGGCCCGCTACAATGAGCAGTTCTTC. Encoded protein: CASTDSARYNEQFF. The rearrangement joins TRBV4-2 to TRBJ2-1; no clear D gene. CDR1 and CDR2 (germline): LGHNA, YNFKEQ. The V end lost 7 bases, the J end lost 3 bases, and 13 bases lay between the germline ends. The CDR3 runs 14 residues.

There are a few counts of this clonotype. This chain connects TRBV28 to TRBJ2-1; 8 positions match TRBD2. V shed 7 bases, J shed 8 bases, and the junction held 13 bases outside the gene matches. This CDR3 is built from 15 residues. Germline loops: CDR1 MDHEN, CDR2 SYDVKM. The CDR3 is CASTRGQRETDEQFF. DNA of the CDR3: TGTGCCAGCACCCGGGGCCAGCGGGAGACGGATGAGCAGTTCTTC. The variable domain in full, completed from reference TRBV28 and TRBJ2-1, reads DVKVTQSSRYLVKRTGEKVFLECVQDMDHENMFWYRQDPGLGLRLIYFSYDVKMKEKGDIPEGYSVSREKKERFSLILESASTNQTSMYLCASTRGQRETDEQFFGPGTRLTVL.

This clonotype occurred many times. The chain uses TRBV6-2 or TRBV6-3 and TRBJ2-1, with 13 bases fitting TRBD2. The CDR3 extends over 19 amino acids. After removal of 2 bases from V and 3 bases from J, the junction contained 10 bases not matched to a gene. Germline CDR1 is MNHEY and CDR2 is SVGEGT. For the CDR3, the DNA is TGTGCCAGCAGTTACGTCTTCGGACTAGCGGGGGTCCACTACAATGAGCAGTTCTTC. This translates into CASSYVFGLAGVHYNEQFF.

The V call is TRBV20-1, the J call TRBJ2-1; 14 positions agree with TRBD2. Germline values: CDR1 DFQATT, CDR2 SNEGSKA (reference sequence). V lost 2 bases to trimming and J lost 8 bases; unmatched junction nucleotides: 5. The CDR3 has 15 residues. As DNA, the CDR3 is TGCAGTGCTAGAAGACTAGCGGGGGGGCCCTATGAGCAGTTCTTC. Translated, it gives CSARRLAGGPYEQFF.

This clonotype was seen a few times. The chain employs TRBV12-3 or TRBV12-4 and TRBJ2-1, with 8 bases lining up with TRBD1. CDR3 length: 15 residues. V lost 6 bases and J lost 0; bases outside the gene matches: 4. The CDR3 loop reads CASRAGQGSYNEQFF. The CDR3 nucleotides are TGTGCCAGCAGGGCAGGACAGGGCTCCTACAATGAGCAGTTCTTC.

The chain links TRBV5-1 to TRBJ2-1; 12 bases map to TRBD2. The CDR3 contains 15 residues. Trimming took 3 bases from V and 9 from J; bases not matched to a gene: 7. Germline values: CDR1 SGHRS, CDR2 YFSETQ. CDR3 residues: CASSYGLAGPSEQFF. The CDR3 bases are TGCGCCAGCAGCTACGGACTAGCGGGGCCCAGTGAGCAGTTCTTC.

This clonotype has ten or more counts. V is TRBV10-3 and J is TRBJ1-5; D remains unclear. The V gene lost 4 bases and the J gene lost 5 bases, with 12 bases spanning the gap. The CDR3 length is 14 residues. Germline V CDR1 and CDR2: ENHRY, SYGVKD. The CDR3 DNA sequence: TGTGCCATCAGTGGAGTGGGGATTGATCAGCCCCAGCATTTT. Translating it yields CAISGVGIDQPQHF.

V gene TRBV20-1 combines with J gene TRBJ2-7; 8 positions match TRBD2. With 1 base clipped from V and 1 base from J, the junction kept 3 bases outside the gene matches. The length of the CDR3 is 14 residues. Germline V gives CDR1 DFQATT, CDR2 SNEGSKA (reference sequence). The CDR3 loop is CSARGQRESYEQYF. CDR3 in DNA: TGCAGTGCTAGAGGGCAGCGGGAGTCCTACGAGCAGTACTTC.

The chain uses TRBV4-2 and TRBJ2-3; tentatively, D is TRBD1 (5 bases). The CDR3 loop spans 16 amino acids. The germline V and J ends were trimmed by 0 bases and 0 bases, with 10 bases remaining between them. Per germline, CDR1 LGHNA and CDR2 YNFKEQ. This CDR3 reads CASSQDHGASTDTQYF. Written as DNA, the CDR3 is TGTGCCAGCAGCCAAGATCATGGGGCTAGCACAGATACGCAGTATTTT.

J is TRBJ2-1 and V is TRBV28, with D unclear. The CDR3 has 15 residues. The V end lost 6 bases, the J end lost 4 bases, and 16 bases lay between the germline ends. The germline CDR1 and CDR2 sequences are MDHEN and SYDVKM. Here the CDR3 reads CASSHVKGLYNEQFF. CDR3 sequence (DNA): TGTGCCAGCAGCCACGTTAAGGGCCTTTACAATGAGCAGTTCTTC. Based on the CDR3 plus reference TRBV28 and TRBJ2-1, the full variable domain is DVKVTQSSRYLVKRTGEKVFLECVQDMDHENMFWYRQDPGLGLRLIYFSYDVKMKEKGDIPEGYSVSREKKERFSLILESASTNQTSMYLCASSHVKGLYNEQFFGPGTRLTVL.

V and J are TRBV5-5 and TRBJ1-1; TRBD1 agrees at 10 bases. The CDR3 sequence is 17 residues long. Germline V lookup: CDR1 SGHKS, CDR2 YYEKEE (reference sequence). J gave up 1 base and V 4 bases, and 10 bases lay outside the gene matches. The CDR3 region is CASSPRGTGVSNTEAFF. CDR3 DNA sequence: TGTGCCAGCAGCCCCCGGGGGACAGGGGTCTCGAACACTGAAGCTTTCTTT.

This clonotype occurred a few times. This chain connects TRBV27 to TRBJ2-1; 10 nucleotides align to TRBD2. V shed 5 bases and J 6 bases; nucleotides not matched to a gene: 4. Germline V gives CDR1 MNHEY, CDR2 SMNVEV (reference sequence). The CDR3 totals 14 residues. The DNA for the CDR3 is TGTGCCAGCAGTCGACTAGCGGGTATCAATGAGCAGTTCTTC. As protein: CASSRLAGINEQFF.